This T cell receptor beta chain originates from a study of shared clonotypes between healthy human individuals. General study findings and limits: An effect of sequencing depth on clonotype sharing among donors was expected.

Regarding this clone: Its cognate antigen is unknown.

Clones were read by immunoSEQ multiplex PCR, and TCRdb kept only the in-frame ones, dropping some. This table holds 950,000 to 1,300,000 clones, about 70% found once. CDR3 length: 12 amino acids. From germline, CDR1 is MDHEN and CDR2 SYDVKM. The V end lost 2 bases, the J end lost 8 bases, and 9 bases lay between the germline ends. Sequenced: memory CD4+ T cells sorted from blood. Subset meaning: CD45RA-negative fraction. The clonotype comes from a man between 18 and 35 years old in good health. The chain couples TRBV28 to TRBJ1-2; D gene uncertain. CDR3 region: CASSLITNGYTF. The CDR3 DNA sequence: TGTGCCAGCAGTTTAATAACAAACGGCTACACCTTC.